Many counts were recorded for the clone carrying this T cell receptor beta chain. Its antigen is not known. This specimen comes from a study of T-cell reconstitution after alpha-beta-depleted transplantation in children. A TCRbeta library incorporating unique molecular identifiers was prepared. TCRdb recomputed calls from the PCR reads with MiXCR, one row per CDR3 protein. Of some 300,000 distinct CDR3 sequences listed, roughly 7.8% are singletons. The V gene's germline CDR1 is SEHNR and CDR2 FQNEAQ (reference sequence). The ends were cut back, 5 bases at V and 6 bases at J, with 13 bases in the middle. The CDR3 spans 13 residues. Findings and caveats of the study: The study reportedly traced alpha-beta T cells about two months after transplant to several hundred expanded graft clones. T-cell counts and diversity were attributed mostly to newly produced T cells one year after transplant.

This TCR came from a female patient aged 2-9 years who had a stem cell transplant for Fanconi anemia, so the T cells may come from the graft donor. The sample was peripheral blood, taken 360 days after TCRalphabeta/CD19-depleted stem cell transplant. The chain has TRBV7-9 and TRBJ1-1, with D perhaps TRBD1 (6 bases). This CDR3 is CASSATRQAEAFF. CDR3 coding DNA: TGTGCCAGCAGCGCCACCCGACAGGCTGAAGCTTTCTTT.